This T cell receptor (beta chain) emerged from a study of control samples from healthy donors and cancer patients. Trimming shortened V by 0 bases and J by 1 base, and 5 bases separated the two germline ends. The CDR3 length is 15 residues. Germline assignment: CDR1 SGHRS and CDR2 YFSETQ. Worth noting for this clone: The sample carries other DNA sequences with the same CDR3.

This table comes from immunoSEQ multiplex PCR, and its TCRdb copy is limited to in-frame clones, with some not included. This sample carries about 140,000 clones, 88% of them seen once, and the ten largest clones take around 9%. This TCR was recovered from a woman aged 30 to 39 in good health. This sequence joins TRBV5-1 and TRBJ1-6; D unclear. The material sequenced was blood. Here the CDR3 reads CASSLGGSYNSPLHF. CDR3 nucleotide sequence: TGCGCCAGCAGCTTGGGGGGTTCCTATAATTCACCCCTCCACTTT.